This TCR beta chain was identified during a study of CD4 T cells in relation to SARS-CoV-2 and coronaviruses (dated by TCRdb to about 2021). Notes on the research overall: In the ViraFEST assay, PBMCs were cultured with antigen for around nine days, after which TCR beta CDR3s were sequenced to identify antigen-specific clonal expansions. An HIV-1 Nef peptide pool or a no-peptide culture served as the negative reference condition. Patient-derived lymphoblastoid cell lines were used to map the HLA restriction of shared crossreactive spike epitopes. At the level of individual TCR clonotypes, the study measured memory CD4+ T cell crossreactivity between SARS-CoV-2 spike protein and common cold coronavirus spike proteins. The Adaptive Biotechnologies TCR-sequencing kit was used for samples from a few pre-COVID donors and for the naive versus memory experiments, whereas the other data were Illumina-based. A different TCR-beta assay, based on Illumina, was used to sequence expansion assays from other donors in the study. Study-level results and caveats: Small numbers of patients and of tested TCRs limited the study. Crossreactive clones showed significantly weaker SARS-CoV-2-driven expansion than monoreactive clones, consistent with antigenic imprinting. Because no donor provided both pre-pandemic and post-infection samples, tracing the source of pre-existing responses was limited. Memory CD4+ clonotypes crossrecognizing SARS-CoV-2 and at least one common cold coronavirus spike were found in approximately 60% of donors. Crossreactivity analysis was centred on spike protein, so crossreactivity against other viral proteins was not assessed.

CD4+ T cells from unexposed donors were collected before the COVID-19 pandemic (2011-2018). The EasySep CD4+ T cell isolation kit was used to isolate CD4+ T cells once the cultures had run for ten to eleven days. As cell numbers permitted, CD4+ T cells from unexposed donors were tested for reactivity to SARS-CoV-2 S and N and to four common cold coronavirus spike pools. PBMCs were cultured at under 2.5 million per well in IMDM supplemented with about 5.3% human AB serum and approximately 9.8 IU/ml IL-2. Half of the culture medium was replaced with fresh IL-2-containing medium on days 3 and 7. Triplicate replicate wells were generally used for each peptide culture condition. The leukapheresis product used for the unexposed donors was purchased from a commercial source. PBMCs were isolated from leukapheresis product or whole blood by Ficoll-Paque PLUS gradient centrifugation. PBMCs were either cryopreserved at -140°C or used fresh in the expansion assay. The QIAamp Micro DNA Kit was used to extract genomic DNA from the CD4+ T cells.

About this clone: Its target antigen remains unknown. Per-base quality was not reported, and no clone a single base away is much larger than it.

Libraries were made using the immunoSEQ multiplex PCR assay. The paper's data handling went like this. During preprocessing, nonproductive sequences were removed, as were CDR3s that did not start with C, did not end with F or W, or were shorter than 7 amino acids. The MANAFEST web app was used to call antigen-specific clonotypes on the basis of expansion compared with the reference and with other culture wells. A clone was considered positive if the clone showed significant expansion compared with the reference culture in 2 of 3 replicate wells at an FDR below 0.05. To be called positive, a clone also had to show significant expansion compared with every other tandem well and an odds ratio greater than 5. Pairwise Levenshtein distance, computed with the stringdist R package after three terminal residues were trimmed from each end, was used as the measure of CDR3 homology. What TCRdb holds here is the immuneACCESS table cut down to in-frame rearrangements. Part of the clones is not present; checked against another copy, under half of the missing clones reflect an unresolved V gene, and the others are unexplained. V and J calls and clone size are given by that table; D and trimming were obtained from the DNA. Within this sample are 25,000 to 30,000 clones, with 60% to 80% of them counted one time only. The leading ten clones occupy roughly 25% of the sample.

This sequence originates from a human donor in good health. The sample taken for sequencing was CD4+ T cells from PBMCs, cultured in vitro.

The DNA is as follows: TGTGCCAGCAACCTCGGGGGGTCCACAGATACGCAGTATTTT. Its translation reads: CASNLGGSTDTQYF. The chain is made from TRBV7-9 and TRBJ2-3; 7 middle bases align to TRBD2. The CDR3 contains 14 residues, cysteine and phenylalanine counted. The entry retains the CDR3 DNA only, 42 bases that are in frame from base 1. The germline V gene (reference sequence) specifies SEHNR as CDR1 and FQNEAQ as CDR2. The V end gives up 7 bases and the J end 2 bases, leaving 6 bases in the junction not matched to a gene.